The 15 T cell receptor beta chains below were found in one sample sequenced in a study of blood T cell repertoires in COVID-19. The repertoire was sequenced with immunoSEQ multiplex PCR; TCRdb's copy has only in-frame clones and lacks some. This sample has 70,000 to 90,000 clones, with 83% found just once. Sequences were obtained from peripheral blood. The source is a woman aged 80 or over with acute or convalescent COVID-19.

The genes are TRBV15 and TRBJ1-4; 7 bases match TRBD1. Germline V lookup: CDR1 LNHNV, CDR2 YYDKDF (reference sequence). With V trimmed by 7 bases and J by 0 bases, 8 bases remained unmatched. This CDR3 is built from 16 residues. The chain's CDR3 is CATTRTGFTTNEKLFF. CDR3 nucleotide sequence: TGTGCCACCACACGGACAGGATTTACAACTAATGAAAAACTGTTTTTT.

The chain links TRBV7-2 to TRBJ2-1, with D perhaps matching TRBD2 (5 bases). The V gene's germline CDR1 is SGHTA and CDR2 FQGNSA. The CDR3 has 14 residues. Trimming cost V 0 bases and J 5 bases, with 8 bases left between them. CDR3 sequence: CASSLAIANNEQFF. The CDR3 DNA is TGTGCCAGCAGCTTAGCCATAGCGAACAATGAGCAGTTCTTC. The complete variable domain, with remaining parts taken from reference TRBV7-2 and TRBJ2-1, reads GAGVSQSPSNKVTEKGKDVELRCDPISGHTALYWYRQSLGQGLEFLIYFQGNSAPDKSGLPSDRFSAERTGGSVSTLTIQRTQQEDSAVYLCASSLAIANNEQFFGPGTRLTVL.

The chain links TRBV12-5 to TRBJ1-2; the D is unclear. V was pared by 0 bases and J by 7 bases, with 15 bases between. CDR1 and CDR2 (germline): LGHNT, FRNRAP. The CDR3 sequence is 15 residues long. CDR3 residues: CASGLVDHTQVGYTF. The CDR3 nucleotides read TGTGCTAGTGGTTTGGTGGATCACACCCAGGTTGGCTACACCTTC.

The chain couples TRBV10-3 to TRBJ2-1, with TRBD2 matching over 7 bases. The germline gives CDR1 ENHRY, CDR2 SYGVKD. V lost 10 bases, J lost 3 bases, and 9 bases stayed unmatched. CDR3 size: 14 residues. The CDR3 sequence is CATKDASGYNEQFF. CDR3 coding DNA: TGTGCCACCAAAGATGCTAGCGGCTACAATGAGCAGTTCTTC.

The V gene is TRBV6-6, the J gene TRBJ2-3; 10 nucleotides align to TRBD1. Per the germline V gene, CDR1 is MNHNY and CDR2 is SVGAGI (reference sequence). The CDR3 is made up of 15 amino acids. The V gene end was trimmed by 4 bases and the J gene end by 6 bases; junction bases not matched to a gene: 7. This chain's CDR3 is CASSFGTGAQDTQYF. The CDR3 nucleotides are TGTGCCAGCAGTTTCGGGACAGGGGCTCAGGATACGCAGTATTTT.

The rearrangement links TRBV19 to TRBJ2-7; 9 bases agree with TRBD2. The CDR3 spans 16 residues. The V gene end was trimmed by 5 bases and the J gene end by 5 bases; junction bases not matched to a gene: 13. From germline, CDR1 is LNHDA and CDR2 SQIVND (reference sequence). As DNA, the CDR3 is TGTGCCAGTAGTCCGACTCGAGGAGCGGGAGGCCACGAGCAGTACTTC. It specifies CASSPTRGAGGHEQYF.

The rearrangement joins TRBV2 to TRBJ1-2; no definite D call. The CDR3 is 13 amino acids. Germline lookup yields CDR1 SNHLY and CDR2 FYNNEI. The ends were cut back, 7 bases at V and 5 bases at J, with 14 bases in the middle. CDR3 in DNA: TGTGCCAGCACCGTCTTTGACGGGTATGGCTACACCTTC. It is translated as CASTVFDGYGYTF.

In its sample, this clone was seen once. The J gene is TRBJ1-2, the V gene TRBV19; possible D gene TRBD1, 6 bases. CDR1 and CDR2 (germline): LNHDA, SQIVND (reference sequence). This CDR3 has 17 amino acids. V was pared by 3 bases and J by 0 bases, with 17 bases between. DNA for the CDR3: TGTGCCAGTAGTATTTCAACAGGGACCTTAGCTAACTATGGCTACACCTTC. Translating it yields CASSISTGTLANYGYTF. Looking up the rest from reference TRBV19 and TRBJ1-2 gives the full variable domain: DGGITQSPKYLFRKEGQNVTLSCEQNLNHDAMYWYRQDPGQGLRLIYYSQIVNDFQKGDIAEGYSVSREKKESFPLTVTSAQKNPTAFYLCASSISTGTLANYGYTFGSGTRLTVV.

The rearrangement joins TRBV7-9 to TRBJ1-2; 9 positions agree with TRBD1. The CDR3 runs to 14 residues. The V segment lost 1 base and the J segment 7 bases; nucleotides outside the gene matches: 4. The germline V gene has CDR1 SEHNR and CDR2 FQNEAQ (reference sequence). This chain's CDR3 is CASSLEGQGIGYTF. The CDR3 nucleotides are TGTGCCAGCAGCTTAGAAGGACAGGGGATTGGCTACACCTTC.

This clone was found a few times. V is TRBV11-1 and J is TRBJ2-3; the D is unclear. The CDR3 totals 12 residues. Trimming took off 4 bases at V and 1 base at J, with 3 bases between the two ends. Germline assignment: CDR1 SGHAT and CDR2 FQDESV (reference sequence). This chain's CDR3 is CASSSGTDTQYF. The CDR3 DNA follows: TGTGCCAGCAGCTCAGGCACAGATACGCAGTATTTT.

The J gene is TRBJ2-7, the V gene TRBV27, with a possible D match to TRBD2 (5 bases). CDR3 size: 14 residues. Germline CDR1 reads MNHEY; CDR2 reads SMNVEV (reference sequence). V lost 5 bases and J lost 0, with 11 bases in between. CDR3 nucleotides: TGTGCCAGCAGTCCGGACTTGATCTCCTACGAGCAGTACTTC. Amino acids: CASSPDLISYEQYF.

The V call is TRBV7-9, the J call TRBJ1-1, with a possible D match to TRBD1 (5 bases). Germline V gene lookup returns CDR1 SEHNR and CDR2 FQNEAQ (reference sequence). CDR3 length: 14 residues. V gave up 5 bases and J gave up 2 bases, with 12 bases separating them. In DNA, the CDR3 is TGTGCCAGCAGCACTTTTGACAGAAACACTGAAGCTTTCTTT. It translates to CASSTFDRNTEAFF.

J is TRBJ1-2 and V is TRBV24-1, with 7 bases that match TRBD1. This CDR3 contains 13 residues. CDR1 and CDR2 from the germline V gene are KGHDR and SFDVKD. The junction had 9 bases not matched to a gene; V was cut back by 11 bases and J by 4 bases. CDR3 DNA sequence: TGTGCCATCGAAAAACAGGGGACCTATGGCTACACCTTC. This sequence encodes CAIEKQGTYGYTF.

The rearrangement uses TRBV7-2 and TRBJ2-1; a weak D match, TRBD2 (7 bases). Germline V gene data show CDR1 as SGHTA and CDR2 as FQGNSA. V dropped 0 bases and J dropped 4 bases, with 10 bases sitting between them. The length of the CDR3 is 15 residues. CDR3 sequence reads: CASSLAGGQYNEQFF. The CDR3 nucleotides read TGTGCCAGCAGCTTAGCCGGGGGGCAATACAATGAGCAGTTCTTC.

This clone appeared a few times. The chain uses TRBV6-2 or TRBV6-3 and TRBJ2-5, with 7 bases aligning to TRBD2. Germline V CDR1 and CDR2: MNHEY, SVGEGT. The CDR3 covers 13 residues. The V and J ends lost 4 bases and 9 bases, in that order; junction bases with no gene match: 8. The CDR3 protein is CASSSSFAGAQYF. DNA of the CDR3: TGTGCCAGCAGTTCCTCTTTTGCGGGGGCCCAGTACTTC.